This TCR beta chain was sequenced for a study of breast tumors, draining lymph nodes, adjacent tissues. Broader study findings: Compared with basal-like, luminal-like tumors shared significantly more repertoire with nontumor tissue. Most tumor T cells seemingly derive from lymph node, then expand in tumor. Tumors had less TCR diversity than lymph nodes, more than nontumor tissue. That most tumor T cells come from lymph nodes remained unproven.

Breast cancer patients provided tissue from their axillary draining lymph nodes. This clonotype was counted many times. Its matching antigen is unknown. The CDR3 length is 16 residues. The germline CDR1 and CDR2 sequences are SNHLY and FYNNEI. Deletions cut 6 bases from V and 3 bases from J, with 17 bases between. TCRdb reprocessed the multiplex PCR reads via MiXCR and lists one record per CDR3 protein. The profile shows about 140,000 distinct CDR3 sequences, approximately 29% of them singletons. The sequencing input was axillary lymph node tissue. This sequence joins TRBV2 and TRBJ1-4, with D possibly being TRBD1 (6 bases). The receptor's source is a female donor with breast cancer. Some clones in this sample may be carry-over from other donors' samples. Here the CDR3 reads CASRTGLVVANEKLFF. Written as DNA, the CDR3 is TGTGCCAGCAGGACAGGATTGGTTGTTGCTAATGAAAAACTGTTTTTT.